Shown below are 7 T cell receptor beta chains from a single sample sequenced in a study of T cell repertoires in cytomegalovirus infection. Their antigen targets remain unknown. TCRdb fed the reads into MiXCR, producing one record per CDR3 protein. The profile shows about 47,000 distinct CDR3 sequences, nearly 20% of them singletons. Sequencing used CD8+ T cells from cultured PBMCs, obtained from culture after CMV antigen stimulation. Receptors originate from a human donor in good health (CMV status not recorded). Some clones in this sample may be carry-over from other donors' samples.

This clonotype was recorded a few times. This sequence joins TRBV19 and TRBJ1-2; 7 bases line up with TRBD1. The CDR3 extends over 16 amino acids. V dropped 4 bases and J dropped 4; count of bases not matched to a gene: 12. Germline V gene sequence: CDR1 LNHDA, CDR2 SQIVND (reference sequence). Written as DNA, the CDR3 is TGTGCCAGTAGTACTGGGGACAGCTCCAAGGTCTATGGCTACACCTTC. Its protein is CASSTGDSSKVYGYTF. The complete variable domain, with remaining parts taken from reference TRBV19 and TRBJ1-2, reads DGGITQSPKYLFRKEGQNVTLSCEQNLNHDAMYWYRQDPGQGLRLIYYSQIVNDFQKGDIAEGYSVSREKKESFPLTVTSAQKNPTAFYLCASSTGDSSKVYGYTFGSGTRLTVV.

In its sample, this clonotype was seen a few times. The V and J genes are TRBV10-3 and TRBJ1-1; 8 nucleotides match TRBD1. The germline gives CDR1 ENHRY, CDR2 SYGVKD. The CDR3 has 18 amino acids. V shed 2 bases, J shed 0 bases, and the junction held 11 bases outside the gene matches. This CDR3 is CAISEVQGVGSMNTEAFF. For the CDR3, the DNA is TGTGCCATCAGTGAGGTACAGGGGGTGGGCTCCATGAACACTGAAGCTTTCTTT.

This clonotype has more than one count but fewer than ten. The chain recombines TRBV11-2 with TRBJ2-2; no firm D call. The CDR3 loop spans 18 amino acids. Germline V gene lookup returns CDR1 SGHAT and CDR2 FQNNGV. V was pared by 1 base and J by 0 bases, with 15 bases between. Written as DNA, the CDR3 is TGTGCCAGCAGCTTAGTGTCCTTCTCTCTCGCGAACACCGGGGAGCTGTTTTTT. It specifies CASSLVSFSLANTGELFF.

In this sample, this clonotype turned up many times. The chain combines TRBV19 with TRBJ1-4, with no clear D. Trimming pared 4 bases from V and 0 bases from J, leaving 9 bases between. This CDR3 spans 15 amino acids. Germline V gene lookup returns CDR1 LNHDA and CDR2 SQIVND (reference sequence). In nucleotides, the CDR3 is TGTGCCAGTAGTAGAGGATATGCAACTAATGAAAAACTGTTTTTT. This codes for CASSRGYATNEKLFF.

V is TRBV5-1 and J is TRBJ2-3; the D is unclear. Trimming left V 3 bases short and J 4 bases short, with 3 bases between. This CDR3 is built from 11 residues. CDR1 is SGHRS and CDR2 is YFSETQ in the germline V gene. This CDR3 is CASSWSDTQYF. Written as DNA, the CDR3 is TGCGCCAGCAGCTGGTCAGATACGCAGTATTTT.

This clonotype was recorded many times. J is TRBJ1-5 and V is TRBV6-1; D is unresolved. The CDR3 spans 14 residues. CDR1 is MNHNS and CDR2 is SASEGT in the germline V gene. V was cut by 7 bases and J by 0 bases, with 10 bases left in between. This CDR3 is CASKGINSNQPQHF. The DNA for the CDR3 is TGTGCCAGCAAAGGAATTAATAGCAATCAGCCCCAGCATTTT.

In its sample, this clonotype is medium-sized (0.01 to 0.1%). In nucleotides, the CDR3 is TGTGCCAGCAGCTACCGACAGGTAGCCAAAAACATTCAGTACTTC. This gives the protein CASSYRQVAKNIQYF. The chain carries TRBV7-2 and TRBJ2-4; D is possibly TRBD1 (6 bases). The CDR3 totals 15 residues. The V gene lost 4 bases and the J gene lost 0 bases, with 10 bases spanning the gap. Germline lookup yields CDR1 SGHTA and CDR2 FQGNSA.